Below are 20 T cell receptor beta chains sequenced from a single sample in a study of regulatory T cells in long-lasting Graves disease. The time point is: newly diagnosed GD, antithyroid drugs for less than 3 months. Extracted RNA from PBMCs served as the source of the TCR library. Arm-PCR with iRepertoire HTBI primers amplified the CDR3 regions for these TCR beta libraries. MiXCR, run by TCRdb on the multiplex PCR reads, gives a single entry per CDR3 protein. This sample carries roughly 610,000 distinct CDR3 sequences, less than 20% of them seen once, and the ten largest clones take 15% to 20%. These same records also appear under a second study, on T cells in Graves' hyperthyroidism and ophthalmopathy.

The sequencing used peripheral blood mononuclear cells (PBMCs), collected at new diagnosis, from a patient treated with antithyroid drugs. All receptors come from a woman aged 30 to 39 with Graves disease.

This clonotype has just a few counts. Here the CDR3 DNA reads TGTGCCAGCAGCTTAGGTTCCAGGGGGACCCCCTACGAGCAGTACTTC. Its translation: CASSLGSRGTPYEQYF. J is TRBJ2-7 and V is TRBV7-2; 7 nucleotides align to TRBD1. CDR3 length equals 16 residues. CDR1 SGHTA and CDR2 FQGNSA come from the germline V gene. V shed 1 base and J 2 bases; nucleotides not matched to a gene: 8.

This clonotype was observed a handful of times. V is TRBV6-1 and J is TRBJ1-6; D call uncertain. The germline gives CDR1 MNHNS, CDR2 SASEGT. CDR3 length equals 15 residues. V was cut by 6 bases and J by 1 base, with 10 bases left in between. This CDR3 reads CASSPSKSYNSPLHF. CDR3 sequence (DNA): TGTGCCAGCAGCCCCAGTAAATCCTATAATTCACCCCTCCACTTT.

This clonotype has more than one count but fewer than ten. The chain carries TRBV13 and TRBJ2-1; 12 bases fit TRBD2. The CDR3 is made up of 17 amino acids. Germline CDR1 PRHDT, CDR2 FYEKMQ (reference sequence). V lost 2 bases, J lost 2 bases, and 4 bases stayed unmatched. The CDR3 DNA is TGTGCCAGCAGCTTACGACTAGCGGGAGACCCCTACAATGAGCAGTTCTTC. The encoded protein is CASSLRLAGDPYNEQFF. The full variable domain, its missing parts supplied by reference TRBV13 and TRBJ2-1, is AAGVIQSPRHLIKEKRETATLKCYPIPRHDTVYWYQQGPGQDPQFLISFYEKMQSDKGSIPDRFSAQQFSDYHSELNMSSLELGDSALYFCASSLRLAGDPYNEQFFGPGTRLTVL.

The gene calls are TRBV7-9 and TRBJ2-4; the match to TRBD1 covers 7 bases. V lost 3 bases, J lost 4 bases, and 6 bases stayed unmatched. In germline, CDR1 is SEHNR, CDR2 FQNEAQ (reference sequence). The CDR3 covers 15 residues. The CDR3 sequence: CASSFSTGVKNIQYF. The CDR3 DNA reads TGTGCCAGCAGCTTTTCAACAGGGGTAAAAAACATTCAGTACTTC.

This clonotype was observed many times. The limits of the CDR3 on the DNA are not certain, so only TCRdb's listed CDR3 is given. The J gene is TRBJ2-3, the V gene TRBV28; no DNA check was done on the table's D call, TRBD2. With termini counted, the CDR3 has 20 amino acids. The germline gives CDR1 MDHEN, CDR2 SYDVKM. The CDR3 sequence: CASSSSGLAVGGWGTDTQYF.

In its sample, this clonotype was seen many times. The chain combines TRBV28 with TRBJ1-2; D call uncertain. Looked up from germline, CDR1 is MDHEN and CDR2 is SYDVKM. CDR3 size: 14 residues. The germline V and J ends were trimmed by 5 bases and 2 bases, with 12 bases remaining between them. CDR3 protein: CASSTGPVNYGYTF. The CDR3 DNA is TGTGCCAGCAGTACCGGTCCAGTCAACTATGGCTACACCTTC.

This clonotype was recorded a few times. This chain connects TRBV6-1 to TRBJ1-1; possible D gene TRBD1, 5 bases. The germline gives CDR1 MNHNS, CDR2 SASEGT. This CDR3 has 18 amino acids. The V and J ends lost 6 bases and 1 base respectively, with 24 bases between them. This CDR3 is CASRAAKERGGWNTEAFF. The DNA of the CDR3 is TGTGCCAGCAGGGCTGCGAAAGAAAGGGGTGGTTGGAACACTGAAGCTTTCTTT.

This clonotype was counted at least ten times. The chain joins TRBV6-5 to TRBJ2-7; 8 bases match TRBD1. The CDR3 is made up of 15 amino acids. After removal of 0 bases from V and 5 bases from J, the junction contained 6 bases not matched to a gene. Germline CDR1 and CDR2: MNHEY and SVGAGI. The CDR3 protein is CASSYSLPGGNEQYF. DNA of the CDR3: TGTGCCAGCAGTTACTCGTTACCAGGGGGCAACGAGCAGTACTTC.

This clonotype was seen repeatedly, ten times or more. The chain uses TRBV15 and TRBJ1-2, with 7 nucleotides matching TRBD1. The CDR3 is 18 amino acids. Germline trimming cut 1 base from V and 4 bases from J; bases unmatched to any gene: 15. Germline V CDR1 and CDR2: LNHNV, YYDKDF (reference sequence). This chain's CDR3 is CATSRGNVRTGSVYGYTF. CDR3 DNA: TGTGCCACCAGCAGAGGGAACGTTAGGACAGGTTCGGTCTATGGCTACACCTTC. The full variable domain, in which reference TRBV15 and TRBJ1-2 provide the parts outside the CDR3, is DAMVIQNPRYQVTQFGKPVTLSCSQTLNHNVMYWYQQKSSQAPKLLFHYYDKDFNNEADTPDNFQSRRPNTSFCFLDIRSPGLGDTAMYLCATSRGNVRTGSVYGYTFGSGTRLTVV.

This clonotype was counted ten times or more. The V call is TRBV28, the J call TRBJ2-7, with D uncertain. Trimming left V 3 bases short and J 4 bases short, with 13 bases between. Germline CDR1 is MDHEN and CDR2 is SYDVKM. This CDR3 comprises 14 residues. For the CDR3, the DNA is TGTGCCAGCAGTTTTCTCGTCACCCTTTACGAGCAGTACTTC. Translated, it gives CASSFLVTLYEQYF.

This clonotype showed up just a few times. J is TRBJ1-5 and V is TRBV19; no firm D call. Trimming stripped 1 base from V and 3 bases from J, with 22 bases between. Germline assignment: CDR1 LNHDA and CDR2 SQIVND (reference sequence). The CDR3 totals 19 residues. The CDR3 spells CASSIGGELESAYNQPQHF. The CDR3 DNA follows: TGTGCCAGTAGTATAGGTGGGGAGTTGGAGTCGGCCTACAATCAGCCCCAGCATTTT.

The chain recombines TRBV5-4 with TRBJ2-1, with TRBD2 matching 10 bases. This CDR3 is 15 amino acids long. Per germline, CDR1 SGHNT and CDR2 YYREEE (reference sequence). Unmatched junction bases numbered 6, after V lost 0 bases and J lost 9 bases. This CDR3 is CASSLEVAGGVEQFF. CDR3 DNA: TGTGCCAGCAGCTTGGAGGTAGCGGGAGGAGTTGAGCAGTTCTTC.

This clonotype was seen only a few times. CDR3 bases: TGCGCCAGCAGAAGGGACATTCATGACAATCAGCCCCAGCATTTT. This encodes CASRRDIHDNQPQHF. This sequence joins TRBV5-1 and TRBJ1-5, with a weak D call TRBD1 (6 bases). CDR3 length equals 15 residues. V lost 5 bases, J lost 3 bases, and 15 bases lay in between. CDR1 and CDR2 (germline): SGHRS, YFSETQ.

Concerning this clonotype itself: A read error may explain this, as a much larger clone is one base away. The chain joins TRBV7-9 to TRBJ2-3, with TRBD2 matching over 11 bases. Germline CDR1 is SEHNR and CDR2 is FQNEAQ (reference sequence). The CDR3 consists of 18 residues. CDR3 sequence reads: CASSFELAGVTSTDTHYF. DNA of the CDR3: TGTGCCAGCAGCTTCGAACTAGCGGGAGTGACGAGCACAGATACGCATTATTTT.

As regards this clonotype: One end of the junction varies from germline; a read error may be responsible. The chain uses TRBV5-1 and TRBJ2-7; TRBD2 is a possible D gene (5 bases). The CDR3 sequence is 13 residues long. Germline V gene sequence: CDR1 SGHRS, CDR2 YFSETQ. The CDR3 DNA reads as TGCGCCGGCAGCTCGGTCGGAGCTAGCCAGCAGTACTTC. Translating it yields CAGSSVGASQQYF.

There are a few counts of this clonotype. The V and J genes are TRBV29-1 and TRBJ1-5, with D maybe TRBD1 (5 bases). The CDR3 is 13 residues long. CDR1 and CDR2 (germline): SQVTM, ANQGSEA. V lost 6 bases and J 13 bases, leaving 22 bases between the germline ends. The CDR3 sequence: CSVAGTKTGDQHF. DNA for the CDR3: TGCAGCGTAGCCGGGACCAAAACGGGAGATCAGCATTTT.

The V call is TRBV5-1, the J call TRBJ1-3, with no clear D. CDR3 length: 18 amino acids. CDR1 SGHRS and CDR2 YFSETQ come from the germline V gene. V lost 0 bases, J lost 0 bases, and 16 bases lay in between. CDR3 protein: CASSLGTSASSSGNTIYF. CDR3 sequence (DNA): TGCGCCAGCAGCTTGGGAACTTCAGCAAGCTCCTCTGGAAACACCATATATTTT.

This clonotype was seen a handful of times. This rearrangement joins TRBV24-1 to TRBJ1-2, with a possible D match to TRBD1 (6 bases). V was trimmed by 3 bases and J by 5 bases, leaving 12 bases between them. Germline V gene lookup returns CDR1 KGHDR and CDR2 SFDVKD. The CDR3 runs 14 residues. CDR3 coding DNA: TGTGCCACCAGTGATCCACAGGGCCCTTATGGCTACACCTTC. Translated, it gives CATSDPQGPYGYTF.

The gene calls are TRBV19 and TRBJ2-6, with D hard to call. The CDR3 length is 18 residues. Between the trimmed V and J ends, which lost 2 bases and 0 bases, there was a span of 14 bases. Germline V lookup: CDR1 LNHDA, CDR2 SQIVND (reference sequence). The CDR3 DNA reads TGTGCCAGTAGTATAACCTCGCGGTCTCTCTCTGGGGCCAACGTCCTGACTTTC. Its protein product is CASSITSRSLSGANVLTF.

This clonotype has a count of ten or more. The rearrangement joins TRBV28 to TRBJ2-5; D is unclear. This CDR3 has 12 amino acids. V lost 5 bases to trimming and J lost 7 bases, with 11 bases between them. From germline, CDR1 is MDHEN and CDR2 SYDVKM. This CDR3 reads CASSEVSTTQYF. The CDR3 DNA sequence: TGTGCCAGCAGTGAGGTATCGACGACCCAGTACTTC. The full variable domain, completed using reference TRBV28 and TRBJ2-5, is DVKVTQSSRYLVKRTGEKVFLECVQDMDHENMFWYRQDPGLGLRLIYFSYDVKMKEKGDIPEGYSVSREKKERFSLILESASTNQTSMYLCASSEVSTTQYFGPGTRLLVL.